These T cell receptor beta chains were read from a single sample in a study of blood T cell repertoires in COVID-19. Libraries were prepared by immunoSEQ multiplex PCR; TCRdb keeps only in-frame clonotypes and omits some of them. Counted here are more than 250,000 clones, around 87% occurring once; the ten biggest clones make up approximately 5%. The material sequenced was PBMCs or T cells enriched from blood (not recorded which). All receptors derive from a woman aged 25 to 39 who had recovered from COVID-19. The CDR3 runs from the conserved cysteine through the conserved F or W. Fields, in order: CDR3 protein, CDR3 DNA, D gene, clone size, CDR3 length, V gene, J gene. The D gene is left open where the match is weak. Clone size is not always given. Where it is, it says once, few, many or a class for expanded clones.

cdr3_aa: CACSETGSSGNTIYF
cdr3_nt: TGTGCCTGCTCTGAAACAGGGAGTTCTGGAAACACCATATATTTT
d_call: NA
clone_size: NA
cdr3_length: 15
v_call: TRBV30
j_call: TRBJ1-3

cdr3_aa: CASSLFTGQGFNEKLFF
cdr3_nt: TGTGCCAGCAGTTTATTTACGGGACAGGGATTTAATGAAAAACTGTTTTTT
d_call: TRBD1
clone_size: NA
cdr3_length: 17
v_call: TRBV28
j_call: TRBJ1-4

cdr3_aa: CASSFSTGDYEQYF
cdr3_nt: TGTGCCAGCAGCTTTTCGACAGGGGATTACGAGCAGTACTTC
d_call: TRBD1
clone_size: NA
cdr3_length: 14
v_call: TRBV13
j_call: TRBJ2-7

cdr3_aa: CASSLGQGNYGYTF
cdr3_nt: TGTGCCAGCAGCTTGGGCCAGGGGAACTATGGCTACACCTTC
d_call: NA
clone_size: NA
cdr3_length: 14
v_call: TRBV5-6
j_call: TRBJ1-2

cdr3_aa: CASSLGRLAERDTQYF
cdr3_nt: TGTGCCAGCAGCTTAGGCAGACTAGCAGAGCGTGATACGCAGTATTTT
d_call: TRBD2
clone_size: NA
cdr3_length: 16
v_call: TRBV13
j_call: TRBJ2-3

cdr3_aa: CASSSRQASYEQYF
cdr3_nt: TGTGCCAGCAGCTCCAGGCAGGCGAGCTACGAGCAGTACTTC
d_call: NA
clone_size: once
cdr3_length: 14
v_call: TRBV7-9
j_call: TRBJ2-7

cdr3_aa: CASSITRGYNEQFF
cdr3_nt: TGTGCCAGCAGTATCACCCGGGGCTACAATGAGCAGTTCTTC
d_call: NA
clone_size: NA
cdr3_length: 14
v_call: TRBV2
j_call: TRBJ2-1

cdr3_aa: CASSLEQGFQWEQYF
cdr3_nt: TGCGCCAGCAGCTTGGAACAGGGCTTTCAGTGGGAGCAGTACTTC
d_call: NA
clone_size: NA
cdr3_length: 15
v_call: TRBV5-1
j_call: TRBJ2-7

cdr3_aa: CASPGQDSNQPQHF
cdr3_nt: TGTGCCAGCCCCGGACAGGATAGCAATCAGCCCCAGCATTTT
d_call: NA
clone_size: NA
cdr3_length: 14
v_call: TRBV21-1
j_call: TRBJ1-5

cdr3_aa: CASSLEQGASQYF
cdr3_nt: TGTGCCAGCAGCTTAGAACAGGGGGCATCCCAGTACTTC
d_call: TRBD1
clone_size: NA
cdr3_length: 13
v_call: TRBV7-2
j_call: TRBJ2-5

cdr3_aa: CATSRDIARGDGYTF
cdr3_nt: TGTGCCACCAGCAGAGATATCGCCAGGGGAGATGGCTACACCTTC
d_call: NA
clone_size: NA
cdr3_length: 15
v_call: TRBV15
j_call: TRBJ1-2

cdr3_aa: CASSLVSGELPEAFF
cdr3_nt: TGCGCCAGCAGCTTGGTTTCAGGGGAGTTGCCTGAAGCTTTCTTT
d_call: NA
clone_size: NA
cdr3_length: 15
v_call: TRBV5-1
j_call: TRBJ1-1

cdr3_aa: CASSFYQGASRGVEGYTF
cdr3_nt: TGTGCCAGCAGTTTCTATCAGGGGGCCTCGAGAGGTGTTGAGGGCTACACCTTC
d_call: TRBD1
clone_size: few
cdr3_length: 18
v_call: TRBV27
j_call: TRBJ1-2

cdr3_aa: CASSQDVAGGTDTQYF
cdr3_nt: TGTGCCAGCAGCCAGGATGTAGCGGGGGGCACAGATACGCAGTATTTT
d_call: TRBD2
clone_size: once
cdr3_length: 16
v_call: TRBV3-1/TRBV3-2
j_call: TRBJ2-3

cdr3_aa: CASSIAADGTEAFF
cdr3_nt: TGTGCCAGTAGTATAGCCGCGGATGGGACTGAAGCTTTCTTT
d_call: NA
clone_size: NA
cdr3_length: 14
v_call: TRBV19
j_call: TRBJ1-1

cdr3_aa: CASSPFGGADEKLFF
cdr3_nt: TGTGCCAGCAGCCCGTTCGGAGGGGCGGATGAAAAACTGTTTTTT
d_call: NA
clone_size: NA
cdr3_length: 15
v_call: TRBV9
j_call: TRBJ1-4

cdr3_aa: CASSFGGLQGYTF
cdr3_nt: TGTGCCAGCAGTTTCGGGGGGTTGCAAGGCTACACCTTC
d_call: NA
clone_size: NA
cdr3_length: 13
v_call: TRBV28
j_call: TRBJ1-2

cdr3_aa: CASSLQSGGSYEQYF
cdr3_nt: TGTGCCAGCAGCTTACAGTCAGGGGGATCCTACGAGCAGTACTTC
d_call: TRBD1
clone_size: NA
cdr3_length: 15
v_call: TRBV7-3
j_call: TRBJ2-7

cdr3_aa: CASRRETGLETQYF
cdr3_nt: TGTGCCAGCCGAAGGGAGACAGGATTAGAGACCCAGTACTTC
d_call: NA
clone_size: NA
cdr3_length: 14
v_call: TRBV6-5
j_call: TRBJ2-5

cdr3_aa: CASSRGGQGNSPLHF
cdr3_nt: TGCGCCAGCAGCCGAGGGGGACAGGGTAATTCACCCCTCCACTTT
d_call: TRBD1
clone_size: once
cdr3_length: 15
v_call: TRBV4-1
j_call: TRBJ1-6

cdr3_aa: CAWDHRPRGEKLFF
cdr3_nt: TGTGCCTGGGATCACAGGCCGCGGGGTGAAAAACTGTTTTTT
d_call: NA
clone_size: few
cdr3_length: 14
v_call: TRBV30
j_call: TRBJ1-4

cdr3_aa: CASSLWQGSRSPLHF
cdr3_nt: TGTGCCAGCAGCTTGTGGCAGGGGAGCAGGTCACCCCTCCACTTT
d_call: NA
clone_size: NA
cdr3_length: 15
v_call: TRBV5-5
j_call: TRBJ1-6

cdr3_aa: CASSFHSVDEQFF
cdr3_nt: TGTGCCAGCAGCTTTCATAGCGTCGATGAGCAGTTCTTC
d_call: NA
clone_size: NA
cdr3_length: 13
v_call: TRBV5-4
j_call: TRBJ2-1

cdr3_aa: CASSTSFEQYF
cdr3_nt: TGTGCCAGCAGCACTTCGTTCGAGCAGTACTTC
d_call: NA
clone_size: NA
cdr3_length: 11
v_call: TRBV6-5
j_call: TRBJ2-7

cdr3_aa: CASSPRTSVTEAFF
cdr3_nt: TGTGCCAGCAGCCCTCGAACCAGTGTAACTGAAGCTTTCTTT
d_call: NA
clone_size: NA
cdr3_length: 14
v_call: TRBV7-9
j_call: TRBJ1-1

cdr3_aa: CSASDRGWETQYF
cdr3_nt: TGCAGTGCTAGTGACAGGGGATGGGAGACCCAGTACTTC
d_call: TRBD1
clone_size: NA
cdr3_length: 13
v_call: TRBV20-1
j_call: TRBJ2-5

cdr3_aa: CASSQETGVAGYTF
cdr3_nt: TGCGCCAGCAGCCAAGAGACGGGGGTGGCTGGCTACACCTTC
d_call: NA
clone_size: NA
cdr3_length: 14
v_call: TRBV4-3
j_call: TRBJ1-2

cdr3_aa: CASFKGNYGYTF
cdr3_nt: TGTGCCAGCTTTAAGGGGAACTATGGCTACACCTTC
d_call: NA
clone_size: NA
cdr3_length: 12
v_call: TRBV28
j_call: TRBJ1-2

cdr3_aa: CASSLSGRDENTQYF
cdr3_nt: TGTGCCAGCAGCTTGTCGGGCAGGGATGAAAATACGCAGTATTTT
d_call: NA
clone_size: NA
cdr3_length: 15
v_call: TRBV5-4
j_call: TRBJ2-3

cdr3_aa: CASSLGQAGTEAFF
cdr3_nt: TGTGCCAGCAGCCTGGGACAGGCGGGCACTGAAGCTTTCTTT
d_call: TRBD1
clone_size: NA
cdr3_length: 14
v_call: TRBV5-5
j_call: TRBJ1-1

cdr3_aa: CASSLGQGADFYGYTF
cdr3_nt: TGTGCCAGCAGCTTAGGACAGGGGGCGGACTTCTATGGCTACACCTTC
d_call: TRBD1
clone_size: NA
cdr3_length: 16
v_call: TRBV7-9
j_call: TRBJ1-2

cdr3_aa: CASTLPPGLTNSPLHF
cdr3_nt: TGTGCCAGCACCTTACCCCCGGGACTGACAAATTCACCCCTCCACTTT
d_call: NA
clone_size: once
cdr3_length: 16
v_call: TRBV6-6
j_call: TRBJ1-6

cdr3_aa: CASSLRRNSYEQYF
cdr3_nt: TGTGCCAGCAGCTTGCGCAGGAACTCCTACGAGCAGTACTTC
d_call: NA
clone_size: NA
cdr3_length: 14
v_call: TRBV5-6
j_call: TRBJ2-7

cdr3_aa: CASSLEQGYTF
cdr3_nt: TGTGCCAGCAGCTTAGAACAGGGCTACACCTTC
d_call: NA
clone_size: NA
cdr3_length: 11
v_call: TRBV7-9
j_call: TRBJ1-2

cdr3_aa: CASSEWNSLETQYF
cdr3_nt: TGTGCCAGCAGTGAGTGGAATAGCCTAGAGACCCAGTACTTC
d_call: NA
clone_size: NA
cdr3_length: 14
v_call: TRBV6-1
j_call: TRBJ2-5

cdr3_aa: CASSLGGGAGELFF
cdr3_nt: TGCGCCAGCAGCCTGGGGGGAGGGGCCGGGGAGCTGTTTTTT
d_call: TRBD2
clone_size: NA
cdr3_length: 14
v_call: TRBV4-1
j_call: TRBJ2-2

cdr3_aa: CSVEQGGKYYGYTF
cdr3_nt: TGCAGCGTTGAGCAGGGGGGCAAGTACTATGGCTACACCTTC
d_call: TRBD1
clone_size: NA
cdr3_length: 14
v_call: TRBV29-1
j_call: TRBJ1-2

cdr3_aa: CASSSSGDIYNEQFF
cdr3_nt: TGTGCCAGCAGTTCTAGCGGGGATATCTACAATGAGCAGTTCTTC
d_call: TRBD2
clone_size: few
cdr3_length: 15
v_call: TRBV6-2/TRBV6-3
j_call: TRBJ2-1

cdr3_aa: CASSLGVSPLHF
cdr3_nt: TGTGCCAGCAGCTTGGGAGTTTCACCCCTCCACTTT
d_call: NA
clone_size: NA
cdr3_length: 12
v_call: TRBV5-4
j_call: TRBJ1-6

cdr3_aa: CASSLLTRATEAFF
cdr3_nt: TGTGCCAGCAGCTTGTTAACCAGGGCCACTGAAGCTTTCTTT
d_call: NA
clone_size: few
cdr3_length: 14
v_call: TRBV13
j_call: TRBJ1-1

cdr3_aa: CASSPNPGQGGAFF
cdr3_nt: TGTGCCAGCAGCCCCAATCCCGGACAGGGGGGGGCTTTCTTT
d_call: TRBD1
clone_size: NA
cdr3_length: 14
v_call: TRBV2
j_call: TRBJ1-1

cdr3_aa: CASSKQGGYTF
cdr3_nt: TGCGCCAGCAGCAAACAGGGGGGCTACACCTTC
d_call: TRBD1
clone_size: NA
cdr3_length: 11
v_call: TRBV4-1
j_call: TRBJ1-2

cdr3_aa: CASSVHQKATAIYF
cdr3_nt: TGTGCCAGCAGCGTTCACCAAAAAGCAACGGCCATATATTTT
d_call: NA
clone_size: NA
cdr3_length: 14
v_call: TRBV9
j_call: TRBJ1-3

cdr3_aa: CASSVSVGQGDQPQHF
cdr3_nt: TGTGCCAGCAGTGTATCCGTGGGACAGGGCGATCAGCCCCAGCATTTT
d_call: TRBD1
clone_size: NA
cdr3_length: 16
v_call: TRBV6-1
j_call: TRBJ1-5

cdr3_aa: CAWTTWPSEAFF
cdr3_nt: TGTGCCTGGACGACTTGGCCCAGTGAAGCTTTCTTT
d_call: NA
clone_size: once
cdr3_length: 12
v_call: TRBV30
j_call: TRBJ1-1

cdr3_aa: CASSLTRQRHSYEQYF
cdr3_nt: TGTGCCAGCAGCTTAACACGTCAGCGCCATTCCTACGAGCAGTACTTC
d_call: NA
clone_size: NA
cdr3_length: 16
v_call: TRBV7-3
j_call: TRBJ2-7

cdr3_aa: CSASTSGGLNTQYF
cdr3_nt: TGCAGTGCTAGTACTAGCGGGGGATTAAATACGCAGTATTTT
d_call: TRBD2
clone_size: NA
cdr3_length: 14
v_call: TRBV20-1
j_call: TRBJ2-3

cdr3_aa: CASSPLGGPAGYTF
cdr3_nt: TGTGCCAGCAGCCCCCTCGGGGGGCCGGCGGGCTACACCTTC
d_call: NA
clone_size: NA
cdr3_length: 14
v_call: TRBV7-6
j_call: TRBJ1-2

cdr3_aa: CASSQVLQETQYF
cdr3_nt: TGTGCCAGCAGCCAAGTACTCCAAGAGACCCAGTACTTC
d_call: NA
clone_size: few
cdr3_length: 13
v_call: TRBV3-1/TRBV3-2
j_call: TRBJ2-5

cdr3_aa: CGSSGIVNEKLFF
cdr3_nt: TGTGGATCCAGCGGGATAGTTAATGAAAAACTGTTTTTT
d_call: NA
clone_size: NA
cdr3_length: 13
v_call: TRBV28
j_call: TRBJ1-4

cdr3_aa: CASSLIARGNEQFF
cdr3_nt: TGTGCCAGCAGCTTGATAGCGCGGGGGAATGAGCAGTTCTTC
d_call: TRBD2
clone_size: NA
cdr3_length: 14
v_call: TRBV5-8
j_call: TRBJ2-1

cdr3_aa: CASSLMFPGQGLDTQYF
cdr3_nt: TGTGCCAGCAGCTTAATGTTCCCGGGACAGGGCCTAGATACGCAGTATTTT
d_call: TRBD1
clone_size: NA
cdr3_length: 17
v_call: TRBV7-8
j_call: TRBJ2-3

cdr3_aa: CASSLRGNQPQHF
cdr3_nt: TGTGCCAGCAGCTTACGGGGCAATCAGCCCCAGCATTTT
d_call: NA
clone_size: NA
cdr3_length: 13
v_call: TRBV7-2
j_call: TRBJ1-5

cdr3_aa: CASSGGFLSEKLFF
cdr3_nt: TGTGCCAGCAGCGGAGGGTTCTTGAGTGAAAAACTGTTTTTT
d_call: NA
clone_size: NA
cdr3_length: 14
v_call: TRBV3-1/TRBV3-2
j_call: TRBJ1-4

cdr3_aa: CATSRDTGSGNTIYF
cdr3_nt: TGTGCCACCAGCAGAGACACCGGCTCTGGAAACACCATATATTTT
d_call: NA
clone_size: NA
cdr3_length: 15
v_call: TRBV15
j_call: TRBJ1-3

cdr3_aa: CASGASANTEAFF
cdr3_nt: TGTGCCAGCGGAGCATCAGCCAACACTGAAGCTTTCTTT
d_call: NA
clone_size: NA
cdr3_length: 13
v_call: TRBV14
j_call: TRBJ1-1

cdr3_aa: CASSYFLSGGENDEQFF
cdr3_nt: TGTGCCAGCAGTTACTTCCTGAGCGGGGGGGAAAACGATGAGCAGTTCTTC
d_call: TRBD2
clone_size: once
cdr3_length: 17
v_call: TRBV28
j_call: TRBJ2-1

cdr3_aa: CASSPGQGLDTEAFF
cdr3_nt: TGTGCCAGTAGTCCAGGACAGGGTTTGGACACTGAAGCTTTCTTT
d_call: TRBD1
clone_size: few
cdr3_length: 15
v_call: TRBV19
j_call: TRBJ1-1